These 17 T cell receptor beta chains originate from one sample sequenced in a study of T-cell reconstitution after alpha-beta-depleted transplantation in children. Unique molecular identifiers were used to barcode this TCRbeta library. Using its own MiXCR run on the PCR reads, TCRdb lists one record per CDR3 protein. Of some 280,000 distinct CDR3 sequences in the sample, approximately 9.8% were seen once. This specimen was PBMCs from the stem cell graft donor, taken from the stem cell graft. These receptors originate from a human donor who donated a stem cell graft to a child with SCID.

This clonotype was observed at least ten times. V usage is TRBV10-2 and J usage is TRBJ2-5; a possible D gene is TRBD2 (6 bases). Trimming cost V 6 bases and J 1 base, with 12 bases left between them. CDR1 is WSHSY, CDR2 SAAADI, per germline. The CDR3 consists of 14 residues. The CDR3 region is CASSRGIPQETQYF. In DNA form, the CDR3 reads TGCGCCAGCAGCCGGGGGATCCCCCAAGAGACCCAGTACTTC.

The J gene is TRBJ1-1, the V gene TRBV18; TRBD1 matches at 7 bases. The CDR3 consists of 15 residues. V shed 6 bases and J 3 bases; nucleotides not matched to a gene: 10. The germline V gene encodes CDR1 KGHSH and CDR2 LQKENI. CDR3 region: CASSSQQGGDTEAFF. The CDR3 DNA sequence: TGTGCCAGCTCTTCACAGCAGGGGGGGGACACTGAAGCTTTCTTT.

V is TRBV5-1 and J is TRBJ2-5; D gene uncertain. Trimming left V 0 bases short and J 4 bases short, with 7 bases between. This CDR3 has 13 residues. From germline, CDR1 is SGHRS and CDR2 YFSETQ. CDR3 coding DNA: TGCGCCAGCAGCTTGGAGAATTCAGAGACCCAGTACTTC. It specifies CASSLENSETQYF.

This clonotype has at least ten counts. The V gene is TRBV12-3 or TRBV12-4, the J gene TRBJ1-1; possibly TRBD1 for D (5 bases). The CDR3 has 11 residues. The V gene lost 7 bases and the J gene lost 6 bases, with 9 bases spanning the gap. CDR3 coding DNA: TGTGCCAGCAAAAGGGGCGCTGAAGCTTTCTTT. This encodes CASKRGAEAFF.

This clonotype was seen a handful of times. The chain uses TRBV12-3 or TRBV12-4 and TRBJ2-4; D perhaps matches TRBD2 (6 bases). The ends were cut back, 3 bases at V and 9 bases at J, with 9 bases in the middle. The CDR3 has 12 amino acids. The CDR3 DNA reads as TGTGCCAGCAGTTTCCTCGGGAGCATTCAGTACTTC. Translation: CASSFLGSIQYF.

This clonotype was picked up many times. The chain has TRBV27 and TRBJ1-2; possible D gene TRBD1, 5 bases. Germline CDR1 MNHEY, CDR2 SMNVEV (reference sequence). The germline V and J ends were trimmed by 3 bases and 4 bases, with 9 bases remaining between them. The CDR3 spans 13 residues. The CDR3 is CASSFEGFYGYTF. In DNA, the CDR3 is TGTGCCAGCAGTTTTGAGGGGTTCTATGGCTACACCTTC.

This clonotype was seen at least ten times. This sequence joins TRBV12-3 or TRBV12-4 and TRBJ2-2, with 11 positions matching TRBD2. CDR3 length: 20 amino acids. V was pared by 7 bases and J by 4 bases, with 20 bases of the junction left unmatched. The CDR3 protein is CASNIAPSGGLISFTGELFF. DNA of the CDR3: TGTGCCAGCAACATTGCCCCTAGCGGGGGGCTTATTAGTTTCACCGGGGAGCTGTTTTTT.

The genes are TRBV5-1 and TRBJ2-7; 10 bases map to TRBD1. The CDR3 length is 14 residues. Germline-derived CDR1 and CDR2 are SGHRS and YFSETQ. With 4 bases clipped from V and 7 bases from J, the junction kept 8 bases outside the gene matches. In DNA form, the CDR3 reads TGCGCCAGCAGCCCCAGACAGGGGGCATCTGAGCAGTACTTC. It translates to CASSPRQGASEQYF.

This clonotype was counted only a few times. The chain recombines TRBV5-5 with TRBJ2-5, with 9 bases aligning to TRBD2. The CDR3 extends over 16 amino acids. V shed 0 bases and J 4 bases; nucleotides not matched to a gene: 7. CDR1 SGHKS and CDR2 YYEKEE come from the germline V gene (reference sequence). CDR3 in DNA: TGTGCCAGCAGCTTGGCGTTGCGGGGGGGCGGAGAGACCCAGTACTTC. Encoded protein: CASSLALRGGGETQYF.

This clonotype was seen a handful of times. The rearrangement joins TRBV2 to TRBJ2-7, with D perhaps TRBD2 (5 bases). The V end lost 4 bases, the J end lost 6 bases, and 13 bases lay between the germline ends. In germline, CDR1 is SNHLY, CDR2 FYNNEI. The CDR3 is made up of 13 amino acids. The CDR3 coding sequence is TGTGCCAGCAGTGTCCTTCTAGGAGGCGAGCAGTACTTC. Protein: CASSVLLGGEQYF.

DNA for the CDR3: TGTGCCAGCAACCCGACCCGGACACCAGCTAACTATGGCTACACCTTC. Protein: CASNPTRTPANYGYTF. The chain links TRBV12-3 or TRBV12-4 to TRBJ1-2; tentatively, D is TRBD1 (5 bases). V was pared by 7 bases and J by 0 bases, with 18 bases between. CDR3 size: 16 residues.

V gene TRBV27 combines with J gene TRBJ2-1; perhaps TRBD1 as D (5 bases). V lost 6 bases and J 7 bases, leaving 10 bases between the germline ends. The CDR3 contains 12 residues. Germline V CDR1 and CDR2: MNHEY, SMNVEV (reference sequence). DNA of the CDR3: TGTGCCAGCAGCCATCAGGGTAATGAGCAGTTCTTC. Its translation is CASSHQGNEQFF.

This clonotype was seen repeatedly, ten times or more. V and J are TRBV10-1 and TRBJ1-4; a possible D gene is TRBD1 (5 bases). V gave up 0 bases and J gave up 3 bases, with 11 bases separating them. This CDR3 contains 16 residues. Germline V lookup: CDR1 WNHNN, CDR2 SYGVQD (reference sequence). The CDR3 region has the DNA TGCGCCAGCAGTGAGTCGAAGGGACCTGCTAATGAAAAACTGTTTTTT. It specifies CASSESKGPANEKLFF.

This chain joins TRBV5-1 and TRBJ2-5; D unresolved. The germline V gene has CDR1 SGHRS and CDR2 YFSETQ. There are 16 residues in the CDR3. The germline V and J ends were trimmed by 2 bases and 5 bases, with 19 bases remaining between them. The CDR3 DNA is TGCGCCAGCAGCTTCCGGCGTGGCAGACGCCACGAGACCCAGTACTTC. It is translated as CASSFRRGRRHETQYF.

This clonotype was seen more than once but under ten times. The J gene is TRBJ2-1, the V gene TRBV5-1; 9 bases agree with TRBD2. Germline trimming cut 4 bases from V and 0 bases from J; bases unmatched to any gene: 11. Germline assignment: CDR1 SGHRS and CDR2 YFSETQ. There are 18 residues in the CDR3. CDR3 loop: CASSPTGTSRSSYNEQFF. The CDR3 nucleotides read TGCGCCAGCAGCCCGACCGGGACTAGCAGAAGCTCCTACAATGAGCAGTTCTTC.

This chain links TRBV20-1 with TRBJ2-1; TRBD2 matches at 7 bases. The V segment lost 3 bases and the J segment 3 bases; nucleotides outside the gene matches: 5. In germline, CDR1 is DFQATT, CDR2 SNEGSKA (reference sequence). This CDR3 spans 14 amino acids. This chain's CDR3 is CSARGTSDYNEQFF. The CDR3 bases are TGCAGTGCTAGGGGAACTAGCGACTACAATGAGCAGTTCTTC.

This clonotype was seen repeatedly, ten times or more. J is TRBJ1-2 and V is TRBV20-1; no clear D. This CDR3 region has 12 residues. The V end was cut by 3 bases, the J end by 4 bases, with 9 bases between. The germline V gene encodes CDR1 DFQATT and CDR2 SNEGSKA (reference sequence). This CDR3 is CSARVRAYGYTF. The CDR3, as DNA: TGCAGTGCTAGGGTCCGAGCCTATGGCTACACCTTC.